These 24 T cell receptor beta chains originate from one sample sequenced in a study of beta chain features in type 1 diabetes. General study results and limits: A moderate, significant TCRB CDR3 shortening appeared in type 1 diabetes across four CD4+ subsets.

No antigen has been identified for these receptors. cDNA synthesis used the whole RNA isolate, giving expressed TCRB sequences. The data were produced by immunoSEQ multiplex PCR, yet TCRdb's version contains in-frame clones alone and is incomplete. This table holds around 710,000 clones, roughly 12% found once. The sample comprised naive CD4+ T cells from blood. The receptors here all came from a man aged 25-45 years with type 1 diabetes.

Turning to this clone: This same CDR3 is encoded by further DNA sequences in the sample. The chain carries TRBV6-5 and TRBJ2-5, with TRBD1 as a possible D gene (5 bases). The CDR3 consists of 13 residues. Germline V gene lookup returns CDR1 MNHEY and CDR2 SVGAGI. V was pared by 2 bases and J by 1 base, with 5 bases between. CDR3 coding DNA: TGTGCCAGCAGTTACACAGGCCAAGAGACCCAGTACTTC. This translates into CASSYTGQETQYF.

The chain couples TRBV9 to TRBJ1-1, with D maybe TRBD1 (6 bases). This CDR3 has 13 residues. The germline V gene encodes CDR1 SGDLS and CDR2 YYNGEE. Trimming left V 0 bases short and J 5 bases short, with 8 bases between. CDR3 amino acids: CASSVVQGTEAFF. Here the CDR3 DNA reads TGTGCCAGCAGCGTAGTCCAGGGGACTGAAGCTTTCTTT.

This clone was observed a handful of times. The J gene is TRBJ1-2, the V gene TRBV6-5, with a possible D match to TRBD1 (6 bases). There are 13 residues in the CDR3. Trimming removed 6 bases from V and 4 bases from J, with 12 bases in between. Germline V gene sequence: CDR1 MNHEY, CDR2 SVGAGI. CDR3 in DNA: TGTGCCAGCAGCGAGGGACAACTCTATGGCTACACCTTC. It yields the protein CASSEGQLYGYTF.

The chain couples TRBV4-2 to TRBJ1-2; TRBD1 might be the D (6 bases). Germline CDR1 LGHNA, CDR2 YNFKEQ. CDR3 size: 15 residues. Trimming pared 0 bases from V and 6 bases from J, leaving 14 bases between. The CDR3 DNA reads as TGTGCCAGCAGCCAAGAAGTAGCAGGGGCCAATGGCTACACCTTC. The encoded protein is CASSQEVAGANGYTF.

This clone was counted between two and nine times. The junction shows a germline mismatch at one end, possibly a read error. V usage is TRBV2 and J usage is TRBJ2-1; 8 bases match TRBD2. This CDR3 is 14 amino acids long. CDR1 is SNHLY and CDR2 is FYNNEI in the germline V gene. DNA for the CDR3: TGTGCCAGCAGCGAAGAGCTGACTAGCGATGAGCAGTTCTTC. This sequence encodes CASSEELTSDEQFF.

This clone turned up a few times. V is TRBV19 and J is TRBJ1-3, with no clear D. V was clipped by 5 bases and J by 1 base, with 9 bases between them. This CDR3 has 14 residues. In germline, CDR1 is LNHDA, CDR2 SQIVND (reference sequence). This CDR3 reads CASSVTVSGNTIYF. In nucleotides, the CDR3 is TGTGCCAGTAGTGTGACGGTGTCTGGAAACACCATATATTTT.

This clone has a handful of counts. The chain is built from TRBV4-2 and TRBJ2-3; TRBD2 agrees at 7 bases. The CDR3 runs to 15 residues. V dropped 4 bases and J dropped 3; count of bases not matched to a gene: 7. The germline V gene has CDR1 LGHNA and CDR2 YNFKEQ. This CDR3 reads CASSRRGEGTDTQYF. CDR3 in DNA: TGTGCCAGCAGCCGCCGGGGGGAGGGTACAGATACGCAGTATTTT.

The table lists this clone with a few counts. CDR3 sequence (DNA): TGTGCCAGCAGTGCCCAAGAAGGGGGAAACTATGGCTACACCTTC. The encoded protein is CASSAQEGGNYGYTF. The chain links TRBV6-1 to TRBJ1-2, with D maybe TRBD1 (6 bases). Trimming took 4 bases from V and 2 from J, leaving 14 bases between them. The germline CDR1 and CDR2 sequences are MNHNS and SASEGT. The CDR3 length is 15 residues.

This clone showed up just a few times. J is TRBJ2-7 and V is TRBV4-2, with TRBD1 as a possible D gene (7 bases). The CDR3 covers 15 residues. The germline V and J ends were trimmed by 3 bases and 3 bases, with 15 bases remaining between them. Germline V CDR1 and CDR2: LGHNA, YNFKEQ. CDR3 region: CASSQLRQGGYEQYF. The DNA for the CDR3 is TGTGCCAGCAGCCAGCTTCGACAGGGAGGCTACGAGCAGTACTTC.

This clone was counted only a few times. Other nucleotide sequences from this sample produce the same CDR3. The V call is TRBV20-1, the J call TRBJ2-3; D not resolved. V was clipped by 0 bases and J by 5 bases, with 3 bases between them. The CDR3 contains 11 residues. Germline CDR1 and CDR2: DFQATT and SNEGSKA (reference sequence). The CDR3 is CSARDRDTQYF. The CDR3 DNA reads as TGCAGTGCTAGAGATAGAGATACGCAGTATTTT.

This clone was picked up a small number of times. V and J are TRBV4-3 and TRBJ1-6, with TRBD1 matching over 7 bases. The V segment lost 2 bases and the J segment 7 bases; nucleotides outside the gene matches: 5. The CDR3 spans 15 residues. CDR1 and CDR2 (germline): LGHNA, YSLEER. This CDR3 is CASSQSGTANSPLHF. The CDR3 DNA is TGCGCCAGCAGCCAATCCGGGACAGCGAATTCACCCCTCCACTTT.

CDR3 amino acids: CASSSGLVGGTDTQYF. CDR3 nucleotide sequence: TGTGCCAGCAGCTCTGGACTAGTAGGGGGCACAGATACGCAGTATTTT. The chain is built from TRBV7-2 and TRBJ2-3; 7 bases match TRBD2. This CDR3 region has 16 residues. Trimming cost V 4 bases and J 1 base; bases outside gene matches: 8. From germline, CDR1 is SGHTA and CDR2 FQGNSA.

This clone was seen a handful of times. This sequence joins TRBV7-9 and TRBJ2-5, with D perhaps TRBD1 (5 bases). V gave up 5 bases and J gave up 5 bases, with 15 bases separating them. The germline V gene encodes CDR1 SEHNR and CDR2 FQNEAQ (reference sequence). This CDR3 has 14 residues. CDR3 protein: CASSPRPSGETQYF. The CDR3 bases are TGTGCCAGCAGCCCGCGACCTTCAGGGGAGACCCAGTACTTC.

This clone has just a few counts. The genes are TRBV7-2 and TRBJ1-5; D remains ambiguous. Looked up from germline, CDR1 is SGHTA and CDR2 is FQGNSA. V dropped 3 bases and J dropped 5 bases, with 5 bases sitting between them. The CDR3 has 12 amino acids. The CDR3 nucleotides are TGTGCCAGCAGCTTTAGGGATCAGCCCCAGCATTTT. Translated: CASSFRDQPQHF.

The table lists this clone with a few counts. This sequence joins TRBV7-9 and TRBJ1-4, with D maybe TRBD1 (6 bases). Germline CDR1 reads SEHNR; CDR2 reads FQNEAQ (reference sequence). The CDR3 extends over 15 amino acids. Trimming cost V 5 bases and J 10 bases, with 20 bases left between them. CDR3 protein: CASSPGEWGQGKLFF. Written as DNA, the CDR3 is TGTGCCAGCAGCCCTGGTGAATGGGGACAAGGAAAACTGTTTTTT.

The sample holds a few counts of this clone. V gene TRBV7-9 combines with J gene TRBJ2-1; D uncertain. V was shortened by 1 base and J by 5 bases, with 12 bases between the two germline ends. Germline V gives CDR1 SEHNR, CDR2 FQNEAQ (reference sequence). The CDR3 runs 15 residues. The CDR3 coding sequence is TGTGCCAGCAGCTTAGATGGCAGCACCCACAATGAGCAGTTCTTC. As protein: CASSLDGSTHNEQFF.

This clone was seen a handful of times. The chain links TRBV5-1 to TRBJ2-2; D gene uncertain. The germline CDR1 and CDR2 sequences are SGHRS and YFSETQ. The length of the CDR3 is 15 residues. V dropped 2 bases and J dropped 4 bases, with 12 bases sitting between them. This CDR3 is CASSLSIAATGELFF. Here the CDR3 DNA reads TGCGCCAGCAGCTTATCAATTGCGGCCACCGGGGAGCTGTTTTTT.

The chain recombines TRBV4-2 with TRBJ1-2; D is undetermined. CDR3 size: 13 residues. Germline V lookup: CDR1 LGHNA, CDR2 YNFKEQ. Trimming stripped 4 bases from V and 7 bases from J, with 13 bases between. CDR3 amino acids: CASSPGRRGGYTF. The CDR3 DNA reads TGTGCCAGCAGCCCGGGCCGACGCGGTGGCTACACCTTC.

This rearrangement joins TRBV5-1 to TRBJ1-1; D unclear. The V and J ends lost 5 bases and 6 bases respectively, with 8 bases between them. This CDR3 has 11 residues. Germline CDR1 is SGHRS and CDR2 is YFSETQ. Here the CDR3 DNA reads TGCGCCAGCAGGAGGGCCGCTGAAGCTTTCTTT. Encoded protein: CASRRAAEAFF.

CDR3 bases: TGTGCCAGCAGTGGGGGGAGAAGCTCCTACGAGCAGTACTTC. It specifies CASSGGRSSYEQYF. The chain recombines TRBV6-1 with TRBJ2-7; D possibly uses TRBD1 or TRBD2 (5 bases each). Trimming stripped 4 bases from V and 0 bases from J, with 10 bases between. Germline CDR1 is MNHNS and CDR2 is SASEGT. CDR3 length equals 14 residues.

This clone was counted a single time. V and J are TRBV5-1 and TRBJ2-6, with 7 bases matching TRBD1. The CDR3 has 18 amino acids. Trimming removed 4 bases from V and 0 bases from J; junction bases left unmatched: 10. Per germline, CDR1 SGHRS and CDR2 YFSETQ. CDR3 bases: TGCGCCAGCAGCCCTAGAGGGGGCTTAAACTCTGGGGCCAACGTCCTGACTTTC. Amino acid sequence: CASSPRGGLNSGANVLTF.

This clone was observed a few times. The chain carries TRBV6-5 and TRBJ2-2; D is undetermined. Germline lookup yields CDR1 MNHEY and CDR2 SVGAGI. V gave up 11 bases and J gave up 2 bases, with 15 bases separating them. The CDR3 is 14 amino acids. CDR3 residues: CAHRRRSNTGELFF. CDR3 nucleotide sequence: TGTGCCCACCGTAGGCGATCCAACACCGGGGAGCTGTTTTTT.

The chain has TRBV7-9 and TRBJ1-2, with 9 nucleotides matching TRBD1. V shed 1 base, J shed 0 bases, and the junction held 9 bases outside the gene matches. Germline values: CDR1 SEHNR, CDR2 FQNEAQ (reference sequence). The CDR3 loop spans 18 amino acids. The CDR3 DNA sequence: TGTGCCAGCAGCTTAGGACCGGGACAGGGAACCACTAACTATGGCTACACCTTC. Residues: CASSLGPGQGTTNYGYTF.

V gene TRBV29-1 combines with J gene TRBJ2-4, with 7 bases identical to TRBD1. The germline V gene has CDR1 SQVTM and CDR2 ANQGSEA. CDR3 length: 14 amino acids. The CDR3 sequence is CSCGQADAKNIQYF. For the CDR3, the DNA is TGCAGTTGCGGACAGGCGGACGCCAAAAACATTCAGTACTTC.